The 2 T cell receptor beta chains listed next were all sequenced from one sample in a study of T cell clonality in common variable immunodeficiency. Profiled with immunoSEQ multiplex PCR; TCRdb holds only in-frame clones, not every one. This set yields roughly 50,000 clones and no singletons; the top ten hold around 3.2%. The specimen was peripheral blood mononuclear cells. These receptors were collected from a person aged 18 to 75 in good health.

This clone was counted many times. The read is 3 residues too short to cover the CDR3 end, so that end is filled in from the germline J gene. This chain connects TRBV7-3 to TRBJ2-1, with D possibly matching TRBD2 (5 bases). V lost 0 bases, J lost 7 bases, and 19 bases lay in between. CDR3 length: 17 residues. Germline V gives CDR1 SGHTA, CDR2 FQGTGA. The CDR3 bases that were read are TGTGCCAGCAGCTTAACGTCCCCCCTAGCTCAGTATAATGAG. Translating it yields CASSLTSPLAQYNE. The entire CDR3 protein is CASSLTSPLAQYNEQFF. Variable domain in full (rest from reference TRBV7-3 and TRBJ2-1): GAGVSQTPSNKVTEKGKYVELRCDPISGHTALYWYRQSLGQGPEFLIYFQGTGAADDSGLPNDRFFAVRPEGSVSTLKIQRTERGDSAVYLCASSLTSPLAQYNEQFFGPGTRLTVL.

This clone appeared a few times. The sequence runs out 3 residues before the end of the CDR3; the remainder is reconstructed from the germline J gene. The rearrangement uses TRBV19 and TRBJ2-7; possible D gene TRBD1, 6 bases. The V gene's germline CDR1 is LNHDA and CDR2 SQIVND (reference sequence). V lost 3 bases to trimming and J lost 4 bases, with 19 bases between them. The CDR3 runs 16 residues. CDR3 DNA (partial): TGTGCCAGTAGTATGTCCCCAGTTGCAGGGGTATACGAG. It encodes CASSMSPVAGVYE. The CDR3 reads in full as CASSMSPVAGVYEQYF.